Listed here are 18 T cell receptor beta chains from one sample, sequenced in a study of identical twins. TCRdb independently ran MiXCR on the 5' RACE reads; one entry per CDR3 protein. Of about 530,000 distinct CDR3 sequences listed, about 20% were seen once; the top ten hold roughly 0.5%. The same sample was also studied in work on yellow fever vaccine responses in identical twins.

Material for sequencing was CD4+ T cells sorted from blood. All receptors come from a woman aged 18 to 35 in good health.

V usage is TRBV6-4 and J usage is TRBJ2-3, with D perhaps matching TRBD2 (6 bases). Germline-derived CDR1 and CDR2 are MRHNA and SNTAGT. V lost 6 bases and J 1 base, leaving 14 bases between the germline ends. This CDR3 is 15 amino acids long. The CDR3 DNA reads TGTGCCAGCAGGGAGACTAGTAGCCGCACAGATACGCAGTATTTT. Translated, it gives CASRETSSRTDTQYF.

The J gene is TRBJ2-2, the V gene TRBV20-1; possibly TRBD1 or TRBD2 for D (5 bases each). Germline V lookup: CDR1 DFQATT, CDR2 SNEGSKA (reference sequence). V gave up 1 base and J gave up 4 bases, with 16 bases separating them. This CDR3 spans 16 amino acids. In DNA form, the CDR3 reads TGCAGTGCTAGAGTGACCCGGGATGGGACCACCGGGGAGCTGTTTTTT. Its translation is CSARVTRDGTTGELFF.

This chain connects TRBV6-1 to TRBJ2-7; D is unresolved. This CDR3 contains 11 residues. V was clipped by 10 bases and J by 5 bases, with 12 bases between them. CDR1 MNHNS and CDR2 SASEGT come from the germline V gene. As DNA, the CDR3 is TGTGCCACCATGCAGGAAAACGAGCAGTACGTC. Translation gives CATMQENEQYV.

A few counts support this clonotype. In DNA, the CDR3 is TGTGCCACCAGTGATTGGGGGACAGAGAACACCGGGGAGCTGTTTTTT. Translating gives CATSDWGTENTGELFF. The chain recombines TRBV24-1 with TRBJ2-2; 7 positions agree with TRBD1. V was clipped by 2 bases and J by 1 base; unmatched bases: 3. Looked up from germline, CDR1 is KGHDR and CDR2 is SFDVKD. The CDR3 length is 16 residues.

This clonotype was picked up a small number of times. The chain combines TRBV15 with TRBJ1-2; possible D gene TRBD1, 6 bases. The ends were cut back, 3 bases at V and 7 bases at J, with 27 bases in the middle. The CDR3 is made up of 18 amino acids. Germline CDR1 and CDR2: LNHNV and YYDKDF (reference sequence). The CDR3 bases are TGTGCCACCAGCAGTGAACAGGGAATTCCCCTCTCCGTTGGTGGCTACACCTTC. It encodes CATSSEQGIPLSVGGYTF.

V gene TRBV5-1 combines with J gene TRBJ2-5; TRBD2 aligns across 12 bases. The J segment lost 3 bases and the V segment lost 0 bases, leaving 3 bases of the junction unmatched. This CDR3 has 16 residues. Per germline, CDR1 SGHRS and CDR2 YFSETQ. The CDR3 sequence: CASSLVPSGGEETQYF. CDR3 bases: TGCGCCAGCAGCTTGGTCCCTAGCGGGGGGGAAGAGACCCAGTACTTC.

The sample holds many counts of this clonotype. The genes are TRBV12-3 or TRBV12-4 and TRBJ1-1; 8 bases agree with TRBD1. The CDR3 covers 14 residues. The V and J ends lost 5 bases and 2 bases, in that order; junction bases with no gene match: 4. In nucleotides, the CDR3 is TGTGCCAGCAGTGTGGACAGGGTCAACACTGAAGCTTTCTTT. It encodes CASSVDRVNTEAFF.

The chain combines TRBV19 with TRBJ2-1; D possibly corresponds to TRBD2 (6 bases). The germline V gene encodes CDR1 LNHDA and CDR2 SQIVND (reference sequence). The ends were cut back, 5 bases at V and 1 base at J, with 12 bases in the middle. The CDR3 runs 15 residues. The DNA of the CDR3 is TGTGCCAGTAGTCCAGAGCGGGCTTCCTACAATGAGCAGTTCTTC. Amino acids: CASSPERASYNEQFF.

This clonotype was picked up a small number of times. The chain links TRBV5-1 to TRBJ1-6; TRBD1 agrees at 7 bases. J lost 7 bases, V lost 3 bases, and 7 bases had no gene match. Germline CDR1 and CDR2: SGHRS and YFSETQ. The CDR3 length is 15 residues. The CDR3 DNA reads as TGCGCCAGCAGCTCGGGACAGCCGGAGAATTCACCCCTCCACTTT. As protein: CASSSGQPENSPLHF.

The rearrangement joins TRBV20-1 to TRBJ2-3; TRBD2 matches at 13 bases. The CDR3 totals 17 residues. Germline lookup yields CDR1 DFQATT and CDR2 SNEGSKA (reference sequence). J gave up 9 bases and V 5 bases, and 17 bases lay outside the gene matches. The CDR3 DNA is TGCAGTGCTGCCGGGACTAGCGGGGTGAGGTGGGTGGAGACGCAGTATTTT. As protein: CSAAGTSGVRWVETQYF.

The V call is TRBV20-1, the J call TRBJ2-7; 8 bases map to TRBD2. Germline CDR1 DFQATT, CDR2 SNEGSKA (reference sequence). The V gene end was trimmed by 5 bases and the J gene end by 1 base; junction bases not matched to a gene: 10. The CDR3 runs 15 residues. In DNA, the CDR3 is TGCAGTGCTCTCTCATTCGGCGGGAGGTCCTACGAGCAGTACTTC. It specifies CSALSFGGRSYEQYF.

The J gene is TRBJ2-2, the V gene TRBV24-1; no definite D call. Germline V gene data show CDR1 as KGHDR and CDR2 as SFDVKD. Between the trimmed V and J ends, which lost 3 bases and 3 bases, there was a span of 7 bases. This CDR3 contains 14 residues. Here the CDR3 reads CATSDPGHTGELFF. DNA of the CDR3: TGTGCCACCAGTGATCCCGGACACACCGGGGAGCTGTTTTTT.

This clonotype was observed at least ten times. The chain joins TRBV5-1 to TRBJ1-1; D unresolved. This CDR3 region has 14 residues. Germline V lookup: CDR1 SGHRS, CDR2 YFSETQ. Trimming removed 4 bases at V and 0 bases at J, with 10 bases between. This chain's CDR3 is CASSPLFVNTEAFF. CDR3 in DNA: TGCGCCAGCAGCCCTCTCTTTGTGAACACTGAAGCTTTCTTT.

The sample holds a few counts of this clonotype. Here the CDR3 reads CASSPLNGELFF. CDR3 sequence (DNA): TGTGCCAGCAGCCCTCTTAACGGGGAGCTGTTTTTT. The chain joins TRBV7-6 to TRBJ2-2; D is uncertain. This CDR3 region has 12 residues. V was cut by 5 bases and J by 7 bases, with 8 bases left in between. Germline V CDR1 and CDR2: SGHVS, FNYEAQ. Full variable domain (remainder filled in from reference TRBV7-6 and TRBJ2-2): GAGVSQSPRYKVTKRGQDVALRCDPISGHVSLYWYRQALGQGPEFLTYFNYEAQQDKSGLPNDRFSAERPEGSISTLTIQRTEQRDSAMYRCASSPLNGELFFGEGSRLTVL.

This sequence joins TRBV5-1 and TRBJ2-6; no reliable D call. From germline, CDR1 is SGHRS and CDR2 YFSETQ. CDR3 length equals 16 residues. Between the trimmed V and J ends, which lost 4 bases and 2 bases, there was a span of 13 bases. The CDR3 bases are TGCGCCAGCAGCCTGTGGACGGATACTGGGGCCAACGTCCTGACTTTC. As protein: CASSLWTDTGANVLTF.

This clonotype occurred many times. V gene TRBV10-3 combines with J gene TRBJ2-7; D not resolved. The germline V gene has CDR1 ENHRY and CDR2 SYGVKD. V lost 2 bases and J 0 bases, leaving 5 bases between the germline ends. The length of the CDR3 is 13 residues. CDR3 sequence reads: CAISEGFSYEQYF. As DNA, the CDR3 is TGTGCCATCAGTGAGGGATTCTCCTACGAGCAGTACTTC.

This clonotype has a handful of counts. The CDR3 reads CASSGQGTLVAFF. As DNA, the CDR3 is TGTGCCAGCAGCGGACAGGGAACACTGGTAGCTTTCTTT. The chain links TRBV2 to TRBJ1-1, with 8 bases aligning to TRBD1. The V segment lost 6 bases and the J segment 10 bases; nucleotides outside the gene matches: 10. Germline V gene lookup returns CDR1 SNHLY and CDR2 FYNNEI. This CDR3 region has 13 residues.

The CDR3 sequence: CASSIKGQNSNQPQHF. DNA for the CDR3: TGTGCCAGTAGTATAAAGGGACAAAATAGCAATCAGCCCCAGCATTTT. This rearrangement joins TRBV19 to TRBJ1-5; TRBD1 might be the D (6 bases). CDR1 LNHDA and CDR2 SQIVND come from the germline V gene (reference sequence). This CDR3 comprises 16 residues. V was pared by 2 bases and J by 0 bases, with 11 bases between.